Listed below are T cell receptor beta chains from one sample, sequenced in a study of T-cell reconstitution after alpha-beta-depleted transplantation in children. Each CDR3 protein is one row after TCRdb ran MiXCR on the PCR reads. This sample has hundreds of thousands of distinct CDR3 sequences, with 30% to 35% found just once. The sequencing here drew on PBMCs from the stem cell graft donor, taken from the stem cell graft. The source is a human donor who donated a stem cell graft to a child with aplastic anemia. Each CDR3 is given with its conserved first and last residue. D genes are given only for firm matches. Rows give clone size only sometimes, using once, few, many, or a class for an expanded clone.

v_gene	d_gene	abundance	j_gene	CDR3aa	CDR3nt
TRBV6-5	TRBD1	.	TRBJ1-2	CASSHTSGQGDGYTF	TGTGCCAGCAGTCACACCTCGGGACAGGGTGATGGCTACACCTTC
TRBV6-5	.	.	TRBJ2-2	CASSYPFGGLGTGELFF	TGTGCCAGCAGTTACCCCTTCGGGGGCCTAGGGACCGGGGAGCTGTTTTTT
TRBV12-3/TRBV12-4	.	few	TRBJ2-1	CASSPTGGLAYNEQFF	TGTGCCAGCAGCCCCACCGGGGGACTCGCCTACAATGAGCAGTTCTTC
TRBV5-5	TRBD1	.	TRBJ1-1	CASSLARGGYAEAFF	TGTGCCAGCAGCTTGGCCAGGGGGGGATACGCTGAAGCTTTCTTT
TRBV20-1	TRBD2	few	TRBJ2-2	CSARDLGLAGGRVGELFF	TGCAGTGCTAGAGACCTCGGACTAGCGGGAGGGCGTGTCGGGGAGCTGTTTTTT
TRBV5-1	.	.	TRBJ2-3	CASSFRQNTQYF	TGCGCCAGCAGCTTCAGGCAAAATACGCAGTATTTT
TRBV20-1	.	.	TRBJ2-1	CSARGYRDYPGGEQFF	TGCAGTGCTAGAGGTTACCGGGACTACCCAGGGGGTGAGCAGTTCTTC
TRBV11-2	.	few	TRBJ1-1	CASSLDLGRTEAFF	TGTGCCAGCAGCTTAGATTTGGGTCGGACTGAAGCTTTCTTT
TRBV4-3	.	.	TRBJ1-3	CASSFRTTGNTIYF	TGCGCCAGCAGCTTCAGGACAACTGGAAACACCATATATTTT
TRBV20-1	.	.	TRBJ1-1	CSARRSGATNTEAFF	TGCAGTGCTAGACGCTCAGGGGCTACGAACACTGAAGCTTTCTTT
TRBV12-3/TRBV12-4	.	.	TRBJ2-2	CASSRDGGTGELFF	TGTGCCAGCAGCCGGGACGGCGGGACCGGGGAGCTGTTTTTT
TRBV4-1	.	.	TRBJ1-1	CASSQIAPGVTEAFF	TGCGCCAGCAGCCAAATCGCTCCGGGAGTCACTGAAGCTTTCTTT
TRBV7-2	.	few	TRBJ2-2	CASSLRGGPFNTGELFF	TGTGCCAGCAGCTTACGTGGCGGACCGTTCAACACCGGGGAGCTGTTTTTT